The clone carrying this TCR beta chain has only a few counts. The authors built TCR beta libraries using iRepertoire HTBI primers and Arm-PCR of CDR3 regions. From the multiplex PCR reads, TCRdb called clonotypes with MiXCR, one entry per CDR3 protein. Among 400,000 to 500,000 distinct CDR3 sequences listed, 21% were seen once. Time point noted: persistent/refractory GD, antithyroid drugs over 5 years with positive TRAb. Generation of the TCR library employed RNA extracted from PBMCs. It was an endocrinology department in Xi'an, China, that provided the patients. These data are taken from a study of regulatory T cells in long-lasting Graves disease. The receptor was derived from a female donor with Graves disease. Sequencing was performed on peripheral blood mononuclear cells (PBMCs), taken when the disease was refractory, from a patient treated with antithyroid drugs.

The CDR3 loop reads CASSWDGHGETQYF. The CDR3 DNA reads TGCGCCAGCAGCTGGGACGGTCATGGGGAGACCCAGTACTTC. The gene calls are TRBV5-1 and TRBJ2-5; TRBD1 or TRBD2 may be the D gene (5 bases each). This CDR3 has 14 amino acids. Germline V gene lookup returns CDR1 SGHRS and CDR2 YFSETQ. The ends were cut back, 3 bases at V and 5 bases at J, with 14 bases in the middle.